Below, 20 T cell receptor beta chains from the same sample are listed, as sequenced in a study of cytomegalovirus exposure and HLA in healthy donors. Primers included in the PCR were 60 Vbeta and 13 Jbeta primers. Assay used: immunoSEQ multiplex PCR; TCRdb lists only in-frame clones, some missing. The sample shows some 130,000 clones, 75% to 80% of them seen only once. The sample taken for sequencing was PBMCs. Source of these receptors: a young woman in good health and CMV-seropositive.

A single count supports this clone. The V gene is TRBV28, the J gene TRBJ2-2; TRBD2 might be the D (5 bases). Trimming removed 4 bases from V and 7 bases from J, with 16 bases in between. This CDR3 comprises 15 residues. The germline V gene encodes CDR1 MDHEN and CDR2 SYDVKM. The CDR3 DNA reads as TGTGCCAGCAGTTCCTCCGGACTCCCGCGCGGGGAGCTGTTTTTT. It is translated as CASSSSGLPRGELFF. The full variable domain, completed using reference TRBV28 and TRBJ2-2, is DVKVTQSSRYLVKRTGEKVFLECVQDMDHENMFWYRQDPGLGLRLIYFSYDVKMKEKGDIPEGYSVSREKKERFSLILESASTNQTSMYLCASSSSGLPRGELFFGEGSRLTVL.

The V and J genes are TRBV9 and TRBJ2-2; tentatively, D is TRBD2 (7 bases). The CDR3 length is 17 residues. The germline CDR1 and CDR2 sequences are SGDLS and YYNGEE. Deletions cut 0 bases from V and 4 bases from J, with 16 bases between. CDR3 residues: CASSVGVGGGGTGELFF. CDR3 nucleotide sequence: TGTGCCAGCAGCGTAGGGGTTGGGGGAGGGGGCACCGGGGAGCTGTTTTTT.

This clone was observed a single time. J is TRBJ2-3 and V is TRBV6-6; weak D call: TRBD2 (6 bases). Per germline, CDR1 MNHNY and CDR2 SVGAGI (reference sequence). Trimming shortened V by 8 bases and J by 1 base, and 10 bases separated the two germline ends. This CDR3 has 13 amino acids. The CDR3 region has the DNA TGTGCCAGCTGCGGAGGGGGCACAGATACGCAGTATTTT. Protein: CASCGGGTDTQYF.

The chain couples TRBV5-1 to TRBJ2-3, with no clear D. Germline V gene lookup returns CDR1 SGHRS and CDR2 YFSETQ. This CDR3 contains 15 residues. The V end was cut by 0 bases, the J end by 2 bases, with 10 bases between. As DNA, the CDR3 is TGCGCCAGCAGCTTGGCGGCTAGATACACAGATACGCAGTATTTT. Protein sequence: CASSLAARYTDTQYF.

J is TRBJ1-2 and V is TRBV25-1; D gene uncertain. V was clipped by 1 base and J by 6 bases, with 15 bases between them. The germline gives CDR1 MGHDK, CDR2 SYGVNS. The CDR3 is 15 amino acids. The CDR3 is CASSESASGLHGYTF. Written as DNA, the CDR3 is TGTGCCAGCAGTGAATCCGCGTCCGGGTTACATGGCTACACCTTC.

The DNA for the CDR3 is TGTGCCAGCAGCTCCCAGACAGGGTCGCGAGGCTACACCTTC. It codes for CASSSQTGSRGYTF. The V and J genes are TRBV5-6 and TRBJ1-2; 7 positions match TRBD1. The germline V gene encodes CDR1 SGHDT and CDR2 YYEEEE. The J segment lost 8 bases and the V segment lost 3 bases, leaving 10 bases of the junction unmatched. The CDR3 contains 14 residues. Full variable domain (outside the CDR3, taken from reference TRBV5-6 and TRBJ1-2): DAGVTQSPTHLIKTRGQQVTLRCSPKSGHDTVSWYQQALGQGPQFIFQYYEEEERQRGNFPDRFSGHQFPNYSSELNVNALLLGDSALYLCASSSQTGSRGYTFGSGTRLTVV.

V is TRBV6-1 and J is TRBJ2-3, with 8 bases aligning to TRBD2. The CDR3 length is 15 residues. The germline V gene encodes CDR1 MNHNS and CDR2 SASEGT. V was pared by 6 bases and J by 5 bases, with 10 bases of the junction left unmatched. The CDR3 DNA follows: TGTGCCAGCAGCCCCGGGGGGGGGCGAGGAGATACGCAGTATTTT. Its protein product is CASSPGGGRGDTQYF.

A remark on this clone: In the same sample, other DNA sequences code for this CDR3. This chain uses TRBV5-1 with TRBJ2-5, with D maybe TRBD2 (6 bases). Trimming pared 2 bases from V and 3 bases from J, leaving 8 bases between. This CDR3 has 13 amino acids. Germline CDR1 is SGHRS and CDR2 is YFSETQ. As DNA, the CDR3 is TGCGCCAGCAGCTTAGGAGGGGAAGAGACCCAGTACTTC. Amino acid sequence: CASSLGGEETQYF.

This chain uses TRBV7-9 with TRBJ1-2; D not resolved. This CDR3 contains 13 residues. CDR1 SEHNR and CDR2 FQNEAQ come from the germline V gene (reference sequence). Trimming removed 5 bases at V and 4 bases at J, with 11 bases between. The CDR3 spells CASSVGFSYGYTF. In DNA form, the CDR3 reads TGTGCCAGCAGCGTCGGGTTTAGCTATGGCTACACCTTC.

The chain combines TRBV30 with TRBJ1-2; D is unresolved. Trimming stripped 0 bases from V and 7 bases from J, with 12 bases between. The germline V gene encodes CDR1 GTSNPN and CDR2 SVGIG (reference sequence). This CDR3 comprises 13 residues. The CDR3 DNA follows: TGTGCCTGGAGTGTACTGAGGGTTGGTGGCTACACCTTC. Its protein is CAWSVLRVGGYTF.

The CDR3 region has the DNA TGCGCCAGCAGCTTGGGGGGGGTTTGGCGAGATGGGGCCAACGTCCTGACTTTC. As protein: CASSLGGVWRDGANVLTF. V and J are TRBV5-1 and TRBJ2-6, with a tentative D call TRBD2 (6 bases). The CDR3 sequence is 18 residues long. Trimming left V 0 bases short and J 3 bases short, with 16 bases between. Germline V gene lookup returns CDR1 SGHRS and CDR2 YFSETQ. The full variable domain, its missing parts supplied by reference TRBV5-1 and TRBJ2-6, is KAGVTQTPRYLIKTRGQQVTLSCSPISGHRSVSWYQQTPGQGLQFLFEYFSETQRNKGNFPGRFSGRQFSNSRSEMNVSTLELGDSALYLCASSLGGVWRDGANVLTFGAGSRLTVL.

This CDR3 reads CASRWSQGASQPQHF. CDR3 nucleotides: TGTGCCAGTAGATGGAGTCAGGGGGCAAGTCAGCCCCAGCATTTT. The V gene is TRBV19, the J gene TRBJ1-5, with 8 bases fitting TRBD1. J lost 6 bases, V lost 6 bases, and 10 bases had no gene match. Germline V gene lookup returns CDR1 LNHDA and CDR2 SQIVND (reference sequence). The CDR3 length is 15 residues. Combining the CDR3 with reference TRBV19 and TRBJ1-5 gives the whole variable domain DGGITQSPKYLFRKEGQNVTLSCEQNLNHDAMYWYRQDPGQGLRLIYYSQIVNDFQKGDIAEGYSVSREKKESFPLTVTSAQKNPTAFYLCASRWSQGASQPQHFGDGTRLSIL.

J is TRBJ1-1 and V is TRBV7-2; D perhaps matches TRBD1 (5 bases). The CDR3 length is 16 residues. Per germline, CDR1 SGHTA and CDR2 FQGNSA. Trimming shortened V by 5 bases and J by 0 bases, and 16 bases separated the two germline ends. The CDR3 coding sequence is TGTGCCAGCAGCCACGAACTCGGGGGGGTGAACACTGAAGCTTTCTTT. Residues: CASSHELGGVNTEAFF.

Worth noting for this clone: Mismatch with germline at one junction end may stem from a read error. This chain joins TRBV7-9 and TRBJ1-2; 7 bases align to TRBD1. Germline-derived CDR1 and CDR2 are SEHNR and FQNEAQ (reference sequence). The CDR3 runs to 15 residues. In DNA form, the CDR3 reads TGTTCCAGCAGCTTAGCGACGGGACAGCCGGACGGCTACACCTTC. Translating gives CSSSLATGQPDGYTF. The whole variable domain, remainder taken from reference TRBV7-9 and TRBJ1-2, is DTGVSQNPRHKITKRGQNVTFRCDPISEHNRLYWYRQTLGQGPEFLTYFQNEAQLEKSRLLSDRFSAERPKGSFSTLEIQRTEQGDSAMYLCSSSLATGQPDGYTFGSGTRLTVV.

The gene calls are TRBV29-1 and TRBJ1-2; D is perhaps TRBD1 (6 bases). The CDR3 has 13 residues. The germline V gene encodes CDR1 SQVTM and CDR2 ANQGSEA. The V end was cut by 6 bases, the J end by 4 bases, with 15 bases between. The CDR3 nucleotides are TGCAGCGTCCCTTCAGGGGCTGGCTATGGCTACACCTTC. It specifies CSVPSGAGYGYTF.

The V and J genes are TRBV28 and TRBJ2-2; perhaps TRBD1 as D (5 bases). The CDR3 is 15 residues long. CDR1 is MDHEN, CDR2 SYDVKM, per germline. V lost 2 bases to trimming and J lost 0 bases, with 7 bases between them. CDR3 region: CASSLPGSNTGELFF. CDR3 sequence (DNA): TGTGCCAGCAGTTTACCAGGGTCGAACACCGGGGAGCTGTTTTTT.

This chain joins TRBV19 and TRBJ2-5; possibly TRBD1 for D (5 bases). Germline V gene data show CDR1 as LNHDA and CDR2 as SQIVND (reference sequence). V was shortened by 5 bases and J by 1 base, with 11 bases between the two germline ends. This CDR3 spans 14 amino acids. CDR3 nucleotide sequence: TGTGCCAGTAGTCCAGGGTGGGGCCAAGAGACCCAGTACTTC. Its protein product is CASSPGWGQETQYF.

The chain carries TRBV4-2 and TRBJ2-1; D is perhaps TRBD2 (6 bases). This CDR3 is built from 14 residues. Trimming shortened V by 4 bases and J by 3 bases, and 10 bases separated the two germline ends. Germline V CDR1 and CDR2: LGHNA, YNFKEQ. The CDR3 here is CASSPGGDYNEQFF. The CDR3 bases are TGTGCCAGCAGCCCCGGGGGTGACTACAATGAGCAGTTCTTC.

The chain employs TRBV27 and TRBJ2-7, with TRBD1 matching 8 bases. V dropped 7 bases and J dropped 3; count of bases not matched to a gene: 11. The V gene's germline CDR1 is MNHEY and CDR2 SMNVEV (reference sequence). This CDR3 is 15 amino acids long. The CDR3 DNA follows: TGTGCCAGCAAACCCTCGACAGGGGTTTTCTACGAGCAGTACTTC. Protein product: CASKPSTGVFYEQYF.

The chain is built from TRBV5-5 and TRBJ2-2; D uncertain. Germline V lookup: CDR1 SGHKS, CDR2 YYEKEE (reference sequence). This CDR3 has 16 amino acids. V was clipped by 4 bases and J by 0 bases, with 13 bases between them. CDR3: CASSPLGWANTGELFF. CDR3 DNA: TGTGCCAGCAGCCCTCTAGGTTGGGCGAACACCGGGGAGCTGTTTTTT.